Shown below are 15 T cell receptor beta chains from a single sample sequenced in a study of regulatory T cells in long-lasting Graves disease. Time point in this sample: newly diagnosed GD, antithyroid drugs for less than 3 months. From PBMCs, RNA was extracted and then used to make the TCR library. Investigators prepared the TCR beta libraries by applying iRepertoire HTBI primers and Arm-PCR of CDR3 regions. TCRdb fed the multiplex PCR reads into MiXCR, producing one record per CDR3 protein. The table shows about 240,000 distinct CDR3 sequences, with 20% occurring only once. This sample comprised peripheral blood mononuclear cells (PBMCs), obtained at new diagnosis, from a patient treated with antithyroid drugs. Source of these receptors: a female donor with Graves disease.

The chain has TRBV7-2 and TRBJ2-3, with a weak D call TRBD2 (6 bases). The length of the CDR3 is 15 residues. Germline lookup yields CDR1 SGHTA and CDR2 FQGNSA. Trimming shortened V by 2 bases and J by 2 bases, and 11 bases separated the two germline ends. For the CDR3, the DNA is TGTGCCAGCAGCTTACACGGGACTTACACAGATACGCAGTATTTT. This translates into CASSLHGTYTDTQYF.

V gene TRBV12-3 or TRBV12-4 combines with J gene TRBJ1-2, with 8 bases identical to TRBD1. CDR3 length: 13 amino acids. Trimming removed 6 bases from V and 6 bases from J; junction bases left unmatched: 6. This chain's CDR3 is CASSTTGVDGYTF. The CDR3 DNA follows: TGTGCCAGCAGCACGACAGGGGTGGATGGCTACACCTTC.

In its sample, this clonotype was seen many times. The gene calls are TRBV7-9 and TRBJ1-1, with no clear D. The germline V gene encodes CDR1 SEHNR and CDR2 FQNEAQ (reference sequence). The CDR3 totals 13 residues. Between the trimmed V and J ends, which lost 1 base and 1 base, there was a span of 4 bases. The CDR3 reads CASSLEQNTEAFF. In nucleotides, the CDR3 is TGTGCCAGCAGCTTAGAACAGAACACTGAAGCTTTCTTT.

The chain has TRBV6-4 and TRBJ2-1; D is unclear. CDR1 is MRHNA, CDR2 SNTAGT, per germline. The CDR3 contains 15 residues. Between the trimmed V and J ends, which lost 3 bases and 5 bases, there was a span of 14 bases. The CDR3 reads CASSESVDPDNEQFF. The CDR3 coding sequence is TGTGCCAGCAGTGAGTCGGTGGACCCGGACAATGAGCAGTTCTTC.

This clonotype appeared many times. The rearrangement joins TRBV7-6 to TRBJ2-7; 8 nucleotides line up with TRBD1. J gave up 4 bases and V 2 bases, and 1 base lay outside the gene matches. The CDR3 has 13 amino acids. CDR1 and CDR2 from the germline V gene are SGHVS and FNYEAQ. The CDR3 loop is CASSLNRGYEQYF. The CDR3 bases are TGTGCCAGCAGCTTAAACAGGGGGTACGAGCAGTACTTC.

This clonotype was detected ten times or more. This chain links TRBV19 with TRBJ2-5; D tentatively fits TRBD1 or TRBD2 (6 bases each). Trimming removed 5 bases from V and 2 bases from J, with 21 bases in between. The length of the CDR3 is 17 residues. Germline V CDR1 and CDR2: LNHDA, SQIVND (reference sequence). The CDR3 DNA reads TGTGCCAGTAGTCGCCGACTAGTAACTAGGGGGCAAGAGACCCAGTACTTC. This encodes CASSRRLVTRGQETQYF.

Regarding this clonotype: A far larger clone is just one base off, so this is likely a read error. This rearrangement joins TRBV12-3 or TRBV12-4 to TRBJ2-1; 12 nucleotides match TRBD2. Near its end, the DNA agrees better with TRBJ2-5, so the J call may be wrong. The CDR3 extends over 18 amino acids. CDR3 region: CASSYGTSGGPYRETQYF. The CDR3 DNA follows: TGTGCCAGCAGTTATGGAACTAGCGGGGGGCCTTACCGAGAGACCCAGTACTTC.

This clonotype showed up many times. This sequence joins TRBV29-1 and TRBJ2-3; TRBD1 matches at 9 bases. The J segment lost 6 bases and the V segment lost 4 bases, leaving 5 bases of the junction unmatched. The germline V gene encodes CDR1 SQVTM and CDR2 ANQGSEA. The CDR3 has 13 amino acids. This CDR3 is CSVVGTGRDTQYF. As DNA, the CDR3 is TGCAGCGTTGTAGGGACAGGGCGGGATACGCAGTATTTT.

This clonotype was seen many times. The genes are TRBV7-2 and TRBJ2-6; D may correspond to TRBD1 or TRBD2 (6 bases each). The germline V and J ends were trimmed by 8 bases and 3 bases, with 20 bases remaining between them. The CDR3 covers 17 residues. The germline V gene encodes CDR1 SGHTA and CDR2 FQGNSA. The CDR3: CASGTGGNVGGANVLTF. The CDR3 nucleotides read TGTGCCAGCGGCACCGGGGGCAACGTGGGTGGGGCCAACGTCCTGACTTTC.

This clonotype was counted many times. The chain employs TRBV11-3 and TRBJ1-1; 8 bases fit TRBD1. The CDR3 has 17 residues. V shed 5 bases, J shed 1 base, and the junction held 12 bases outside the gene matches. In germline, CDR1 is SGHNT, CDR2 YENEEA. CDR3 region: CASSPKGQGASNTEAFF. DNA for the CDR3: TGTGCCAGCAGCCCAAAGGGGCAGGGGGCTTCGAACACTGAAGCTTTCTTT.

The chain uses TRBV11-2 and TRBJ2-6; 8 bases agree with TRBD1. The CDR3 covers 16 residues. Germline CDR1 is SGHAT and CDR2 is FQNNGV. V shed 5 bases, J shed 3 bases, and the junction held 6 bases outside the gene matches. CDR3 amino acids: CASSPTGESGANVLTF. The CDR3 coding sequence is TGTGCCAGCAGCCCGACAGGGGAAAGTGGGGCCAACGTCCTGACTTTC.

V usage is TRBV7-2 and J usage is TRBJ2-7, with 10 nucleotides matching TRBD1. Looked up from germline, CDR1 is SGHTA and CDR2 is FQGNSA. This CDR3 is built from 14 residues. Unmatched junction bases numbered 6, after V lost 6 bases and J lost 4 bases. As DNA, the CDR3 is TGTGCCAGCAGACGCGGGACAGGGGAATACGAGCAGTACTTC. It yields the protein CASRRGTGEYEQYF.

By share, this clonotype ranks as medium-sized (0.01 to 0.1%). The V gene is TRBV7-2, the J gene TRBJ2-3, with 8 bases lining up with TRBD2. Per the germline V gene, CDR1 is SGHTA and CDR2 is FQGNSA. Germline trimming cut 3 bases from V and 5 bases from J; bases unmatched to any gene: 10. The CDR3 spans 16 residues. The CDR3: CASSLVRGGLRDTQYF. The CDR3 nucleotides are TGTGCCAGCAGCTTGGTCCGGGGGGGACTGAGAGATACGCAGTATTTT.

The chain combines TRBV5-4 with TRBJ2-2; TRBD1 matches 8 bases. V lost 4 bases, J lost 2 bases, and 10 bases stayed unmatched. The CDR3 is 17 residues long. CDR1 is SGHNT and CDR2 is YYREEE in the germline V gene (reference sequence). CDR3 amino acids: CASSPRQGIDNTGELFF. CDR3 sequence (DNA): TGTGCCAGCAGCCCAAGACAGGGGATCGACAACACCGGGGAGCTGTTTTTT.

This clonotype was counted at least ten times. The chain couples TRBV12-3 or TRBV12-4 to TRBJ2-3; TRBD2 aligns across 7 bases. Trimming cost V 2 bases and J 0 bases; bases outside gene matches: 5. The CDR3 has 16 residues. CDR3 in DNA: TGTGCCAGCAGTTTAAGGTGGGAGGGAAGCACAGATACGCAGTATTTT. Translation: CASSLRWEGSTDTQYF.